The 30 T cell receptor beta chains below were found in one sample sequenced in a study of cytomegalovirus exposure and HLA in healthy donors. The study ran its PCR with 60 Vbeta and 13 Jbeta primers. Profiled with immunoSEQ multiplex PCR; TCRdb holds only in-frame clones, not every one. The repertoire holds hundreds of thousands of clones, with over 80% as singletons. The sample was PBMCs. These receptor sequences come from a man aged 40-50 years in good health and CMV-seropositive.

This clone appeared a few times. The chain carries TRBV6-1 and TRBJ2-4; D is ambiguous. CDR3 size: 14 residues. V was clipped by 2 bases and J by 0 bases, with 5 bases between them. Germline CDR1 reads MNHNS; CDR2 reads SASEGT. As DNA, the CDR3 is TGTGCCAGCAGTGAAATAGTAGCCAAAAACATTCAGTACTTC. This codes for CASSEIVAKNIQYF.

The CDR3 nucleotides read TGTGCCAGCAGCCCCCGCTGGACTAGTAATGAGCAGTTCTTC. Translating it yields CASSPRWTSNEQFF. The genes are TRBV7-8 and TRBJ2-1, with 7 bases lining up with TRBD2. Per germline, CDR1 SGHVS and CDR2 FQNEAQ. This CDR3 region has 14 residues. V lost 5 bases, J lost 7 bases, and 8 bases stayed unmatched.

V usage is TRBV2 and J usage is TRBJ2-3; 7 nucleotides match TRBD1. V gave up 4 bases and J gave up 0 bases; unmatched junction bases: 4. The CDR3 length is 15 residues. Germline values: CDR1 SNHLY, CDR2 FYNNEI. The CDR3 bases are TGTGCCAGCAGTGCCGGGACAGCTAGCACAGATACGCAGTATTTT. Encoded protein: CASSAGTASTDTQYF.

The chain uses TRBV27 and TRBJ1-5; D is ambiguous. V was cut by 6 bases and J by 10 bases, with 13 bases left in between. The CDR3 runs to 12 residues. Germline V CDR1 and CDR2: MNHEY, SMNVEV (reference sequence). The CDR3 here is CASRWSGGPQHF. In DNA form, the CDR3 reads TGTGCCAGCAGGTGGTCAGGAGGACCCCAGCATTTT.

Only one count was recorded for this clone. V gene TRBV9 combines with J gene TRBJ2-5, with TRBD1 identical over 8 bases. Unmatched junction bases numbered 12, after V lost 0 bases and J lost 2 bases. The CDR3 spans 18 residues. Germline CDR1 SGDLS, CDR2 YYNGEE. The CDR3 spells CASSVGAGQATFQETQYF. The CDR3 nucleotides are TGTGCCAGCAGCGTAGGGGCGGGACAGGCTACCTTTCAAGAGACCCAGTACTTC.

The chain joins TRBV6-5 to TRBJ2-3; 8 nucleotides line up with TRBD1. This CDR3 is 14 amino acids long. After removal of 5 bases from V and 4 bases from J, the junction contained 5 bases not matched to a gene. Germline CDR1 and CDR2: MNHEY and SVGAGI. The CDR3 sequence: CASSGQTGADTQYF. CDR3 nucleotide sequence: TGTGCCAGCAGTGGACAGACAGGGGCAGATACGCAGTATTTT.

The chain is built from TRBV2 and TRBJ2-7; 7 positions match TRBD1. J was trimmed by 3 bases and V by 1 base; bases with no gene match: 0. Per germline, CDR1 SNHLY and CDR2 FYNNEI. This CDR3 is built from 13 residues. The CDR3 spells CASSEDRGYEQYV. CDR3 nucleotides: TGTGCCAGCAGTGAAGACAGGGGCTACGAGCAGTACGTC.

The rearrangement joins TRBV5-1 to TRBJ2-5; 7 nucleotides line up with TRBD1. The CDR3 extends over 14 amino acids. The V gene's germline CDR1 is SGHRS and CDR2 YFSETQ. Trimming at V came to 4 bases and at J to 2 bases, leaving 5 bases not matched to a gene. CDR3 in DNA: TGCGCCAGCAGCAACAGGGGAGTACAAGAGACCCAGTACTTC. This sequence encodes CASSNRGVQETQYF. The whole variable domain, filled in from reference TRBV5-1 and TRBJ2-5, reads KAGVTQTPRYLIKTRGQQVTLSCSPISGHRSVSWYQQTPGQGLQFLFEYFSETQRNKGNFPGRFSGRQFSNSRSEMNVSTLELGDSALYLCASSNRGVQETQYFGPGTRLLVL.

The genes are TRBV18 and TRBJ1-5; possible D gene TRBD1, 6 bases. This CDR3 is 15 amino acids long. Deletions cut 3 bases from V and 3 bases from J, with 12 bases between. CDR1 is KGHSH and CDR2 is LQKENI in the germline V gene. The CDR3 spells CASSPTTGNNQPQHF. The CDR3 DNA reads as TGTGCCAGCTCACCTACAACAGGGAACAATCAGCCCCAGCATTTT.

The chain joins TRBV19 to TRBJ2-1; possibly TRBD2 for D (6 bases). The CDR3 sequence is 13 residues long. Trimming stripped 8 bases from V and 4 bases from J, with 12 bases between. Germline V gene sequence: CDR1 LNHDA, CDR2 SQIVND (reference sequence). The CDR3: CASLAEGYNEQFF. The CDR3 DNA reads TGTGCCAGTCTGGCGGAGGGATACAATGAGCAGTTCTTC.

V is TRBV7-9 and J is TRBJ1-1; D is unresolved. The CDR3 runs to 15 residues. In germline, CDR1 is SEHNR, CDR2 FQNEAQ (reference sequence). V was pared by 5 bases and J by 0 bases, with 13 bases between. The DNA for the CDR3 is TGTGCCAGCAGCCCCTCCGAGGTGTTGAACACTGAAGCTTTCTTT. Translation gives CASSPSEVLNTEAFF.

The chain links TRBV27 to TRBJ2-1; 9 bases map to TRBD2. The CDR3 is made up of 15 amino acids. With 5 bases clipped from V and 8 bases from J, the junction kept 10 bases outside the gene matches. Germline CDR1 MNHEY, CDR2 SMNVEV (reference sequence). DNA of the CDR3: TGTGCCAGCAGTATAAGCGGGAGGTTGGGAGATGAGCAGTTCTTC. Its translation is CASSISGRLGDEQFF.

This sequence joins TRBV25-1 and TRBJ2-2, with a tentative D call TRBD1 (5 bases). CDR1 is MGHDK, CDR2 SYGVNS, per germline. The CDR3 is 13 amino acids. Trimming removed 3 bases from V and 5 bases from J, with 7 bases in between. CDR3 sequence (DNA): TGTGCCAGCAGTGAGGCAGGGACCGGGGAGCTGTTTTTT. Protein product: CASSEAGTGELFF.

This chain uses TRBV6-5 with TRBJ1-1, with 7 bases identical to TRBD1. Trimming cost V 2 bases and J 4 bases; bases outside gene matches: 7. The germline V gene encodes CDR1 MNHEY and CDR2 SVGAGI. The CDR3 spans 15 residues. CDR3 amino acids: CASSYGPGGGTEAFF. CDR3 DNA: TGTGCCAGCAGTTACGGGCCAGGGGGAGGCACTGAAGCTTTCTTT.

The J gene is TRBJ1-4, the V gene TRBV5-1, with a weak D call TRBD1 (6 bases). With 4 bases removed from V and 3 bases from J, the gap between germline ends came to 13 bases. CDR3 length: 15 amino acids. The V gene's germline CDR1 is SGHRS and CDR2 YFSETQ. The DNA for the CDR3 is TGCGCCAGCAGCAACAGGGAGGGGGCTAATGAAAAACTGTTTTTT. This translates into CASSNREGANEKLFF.

The rearrangement joins TRBV7-8 to TRBJ2-7; D is unresolved. V lost 1 base, J lost 3 bases, and 10 bases lay in between. The length of the CDR3 is 14 residues. Per the germline V gene, CDR1 is SGHVS and CDR2 is FQNEAQ. The DNA for the CDR3 is TGTGCCAGCAGCTTAGTGGTGCGGTTCTACGAGCAGTACGTC. It codes for CASSLVVRFYEQYV.

This chain uses TRBV12-2 with TRBJ2-7; the table names TRBD2, a call not compared with the DNA. TRBV12-2 is tagged as a pseudogene. CDR3 length: 15 residues. CDR3 loop: CASRLRWRASYEQYV. The CDR3 region has the DNA TGTGCAAGTCGCCTCAGGTGGCGGGCTTCCTACGAGCAGTACGTC.

This clone was seen a handful of times. The CDR3 DNA sequence: TGTGCCAGCGGGAGACCGCAAGAGACCCAGTACTTC. Translating it yields CASGRPQETQYF. This sequence joins TRBV7-9 and TRBJ2-5; possible D gene TRBD2, 5 bases. CDR1 and CDR2 (germline): SEHNR, FQNEAQ (reference sequence). Trimming took off 8 bases at V and 2 bases at J, with 9 bases between the two ends. The CDR3 is made up of 12 amino acids.

The chain combines TRBV27 with TRBJ2-6; TRBD1 matches 10 bases. With V trimmed by 5 bases and J by 0 bases, 1 base remained unmatched. This CDR3 comprises 16 residues. In germline, CDR1 is MNHEY, CDR2 SMNVEV (reference sequence). In DNA, the CDR3 is TGTGCCAGCAGTAGGGACAGGGGCTCTGGGGCCAACGTCCTGACTTTC. Residues: CASSRDRGSGANVLTF.

This chain uses TRBV27 with TRBJ2-5; TRBD2 matches 16 bases. Germline V gene data show CDR1 as MNHEY and CDR2 as SMNVEV (reference sequence). The CDR3 length is 17 residues. V lost 6 bases, J lost 9 bases, and 13 bases stayed unmatched. For the CDR3, the DNA is TGTGCCAGCAGCCATATGGGACTAGCGGGAGGGCCAACGGCCCAGTACTTC. Protein sequence: CASSHMGLAGGPTAQYF.

This chain joins TRBV18 and TRBJ2-4; 16 bases align to TRBD2. The CDR3 length is 19 residues. V lost 0 bases to trimming and J lost 3 bases; unmatched junction nucleotides: 5. Germline CDR1 reads KGHSH; CDR2 reads LQKENI. CDR3 region: CASSPPGLAGGHVKNIQYF. CDR3 DNA sequence: TGTGCCAGCTCACCACCGGGACTAGCGGGAGGGCATGTCAAAAACATTCAGTACTTC. Full variable domain (missing parts from reference TRBV18 and TRBJ2-4): NAGVMQNPRHLVRRRGQEARLRCSPMKGHSHVYWYRQLPEEGLKFMVYLQKENIIDESGMPKERFSAEFPKEGPSILRIQQVVRGDSAAYFCASSPPGLAGGHVKNIQYFGAGTRLSVL.

This clone was seen a handful of times. V and J are TRBV6-4 and TRBJ2-3, with TRBD2 matching 7 bases. This CDR3 has 17 amino acids. CDR1 and CDR2 (germline): MRHNA, SNTAGT. The V and J ends lost 2 bases and 3 bases, in that order; junction bases with no gene match: 11. The CDR3 loop reads CASSDVLGRERTDTQYF. CDR3 bases: TGTGCCAGCAGTGACGTACTTGGGCGGGAGAGAACAGATACGCAGTATTTT.

The chain is built from TRBV19 and TRBJ1-5; D remains unclear. CDR1 and CDR2 (germline): LNHDA, SQIVND (reference sequence). The CDR3 extends over 14 amino acids. With 7 bases removed from V and 3 bases from J, the gap between germline ends came to 13 bases. The DNA of the CDR3 is TGTGCCAGTATACACACGGGTTCCAATCAGCCCCAGCATTTT. Its protein is CASIHTGSNQPQHF.

The chain combines TRBV7-8 with TRBJ2-7; TRBD1 aligns across 9 bases. This CDR3 has 14 residues. The germline V gene encodes CDR1 SGHVS and CDR2 FQNEAQ. V was pared by 5 bases and J by 2 bases, with 4 bases of the junction left unmatched. Here the CDR3 reads CASSKRQGAYEQYF. CDR3 nucleotides: TGTGCCAGCAGCAAGCGACAGGGGGCCTACGAGCAGTACTTC.

This chain connects TRBV29-1 to TRBJ1-5, with 8 bases lining up with TRBD1. Germline trimming cut 6 bases from V and 6 bases from J; bases unmatched to any gene: 7. Germline V gives CDR1 SQVTM, CDR2 ANQGSEA. The CDR3 is 13 amino acids. This CDR3 is CSVAQGAGQPQHF. DNA for the CDR3: TGCAGCGTCGCTCAGGGGGCAGGTCAGCCCCAGCATTTT.

The V gene is TRBV19, the J gene TRBJ2-7; 7 bases map to TRBD2. The CDR3 totals 13 residues. CDR1 is LNHDA and CDR2 is SQIVND in the germline V gene (reference sequence). V shed 4 bases, J shed 6 bases, and the junction held 6 bases outside the gene matches. The CDR3 DNA reads as TGTGCCAGTAGTAGGGGGGGAGCGGGCGAGCAGTACGTC. This sequence encodes CASSRGGAGEQYV.

This chain connects TRBV6-1 to TRBJ2-7; 9 bases fit TRBD2. Trimming took 4 bases from V and 5 from J; bases not matched to a gene: 6. This CDR3 has 14 residues. The germline V gene encodes CDR1 MNHNS and CDR2 SASEGT. DNA for the CDR3: TGTGCCAGCAGTGGAGCTCCTAGCGGGAACGAGCAGTACGTC. Translation: CASSGAPSGNEQYV.

This chain connects TRBV5-4 to TRBJ2-5, with D perhaps matching TRBD2 (7 bases). The CDR3 extends over 14 amino acids. V was shortened by 5 bases and J by 2 bases, with 13 bases between the two germline ends. Germline CDR1 SGHNT, CDR2 YYREEE (reference sequence). CDR3 in DNA: TGTGCCAGCAGTTTACAGGGAGGGCAAGAGACCCAGTACTTC. Residues: CASSLQGGQETQYF. Combining the CDR3 with reference TRBV5-4 and TRBJ2-5 gives the whole variable domain ETGVTQSPTHLIKTRGQQVTLRCSSQSGHNTVSWYQQALGQGPQFIFQYYREEENGRGNFPPRFSGLQFPNYSSELNVNALELDDSALYLCASSLQGGQETQYFGPGTRLLVL.

The chain employs TRBV27 and TRBJ2-5, with 14 nucleotides matching TRBD2. This CDR3 has 17 residues. V shed 5 bases, J shed 8 bases, and the junction held 13 bases outside the gene matches. Germline-derived CDR1 and CDR2 are MNHEY and SMNVEV (reference sequence). Here the CDR3 reads CASSPLGLAGGLGTQYF. CDR3 coding DNA: TGTGCCAGCAGTCCCCTAGGACTAGCGGGAGGTCTTGGCACCCAGTACTTC.

The genes are TRBV30 and TRBJ2-3; D not certain. In germline, CDR1 is GTSNPN, CDR2 SVGIG (reference sequence). The length of the CDR3 is 13 residues. Trimming left V 5 bases short and J 0 bases short, with 9 bases between. The CDR3 nucleotides are TGTGCCTGGGGGCTACGTAGCACAGATACGCAGTATTTT. This sequence encodes CAWGLRSTDTQYF.